The 25 T cell receptor beta chains below come from one sample, sequenced in a study of T cells in women clearing cervical HPV infection. TCRdb keeps only in-frame clones here, not all; method: immunoSEQ multiplex PCR. The table lists tens of thousands of clones. Sequencing was done on a sample of blood buffy coat. The receptors originated from a woman between 18 and 69 years old with a cervical HPV16 infection that either progressed to CIN3+ or cleared (not recorded which).

A word on this clone: The sequence runs out 3 residues before the end of the CDR3; the remainder is reconstructed from the germline J gene. The rearrangement links TRBV18 to TRBJ2-5; D might be TRBD2 (8 bases). CDR1 and CDR2 (germline): KGHSH, LQKENI. The V gene lost 2 bases and the J gene lost 2 bases, with 24 bases spanning the gap. This CDR3 is 19 amino acids long. The CDR3 loop reads CASSPSGTVGLAGQETQYF. The CDR3 bases that were read are TGTGCCAGCTCACCAAGCGGGACAGTCGGACTAGCTGGACAAGAGACC.

A note on this clone: The observed sequence ends 3 residues before the CDR3 terminus, with the missing tail filled in from the germline J gene. The rearrangement uses TRBV18 and TRBJ1-3; weak D call: TRBD1 (5 bases). The germline gives CDR1 KGHSH, CDR2 LQKENI. Trimming took off 6 bases at V and 0 bases at J, with 9 bases between the two ends. The CDR3 has 14 amino acids. The sequenced part of the CDR3 DNA is TGTGCCAGCTCTTACGACAGCTCTGGAAACACC. This codes for CASSYDSSGNT. The complete CDR3 sequence is CASSYDSSGNTIYF.

As to this clone: The read terminates 3 residues before the CDR3 end, so the remaining end is supplied by the germline J gene. V is TRBV5-5 and J is TRBJ1-5; unclear D gene. Germline V gives CDR1 SGHKS, CDR2 YYEKEE (reference sequence). Trimming shortened V by 2 bases and J by 4 bases, and 13 bases separated the two germline ends. This CDR3 contains 15 residues. CDR3 loop: CASSFFSARNQPQHF. CDR3 bases read: TGTGCCAGCAGCTTTTTCTCGGCGCGGAATCAGCCC.

A word on this clone: Read coverage stops 3 residues before the CDR3 terminus; the germline J gene supplies the remainder. The chain is built from TRBV20-1 and TRBJ1-1; 12 bases align to TRBD1. The CDR3 runs to 13 residues. CDR1 is DFQATT, CDR2 SNEGSKA, per germline (reference sequence). The DNA read from the CDR3 is TGCAGTGTTTCCGGGACAGGGGGCGATTCT. Translating gives CSVSGTGGDS. The whole CDR3 protein is CSVSGTGGDSAFF.

Concerning this clone itself: Read coverage stops 3 residues before the CDR3 terminus; the germline J gene supplies the remainder. The chain couples TRBV4-2 to TRBJ2-2; 7 bases are shared with TRBD2. The CDR3 length is 18 residues. Germline V gives CDR1 LGHNA, CDR2 YNFKEQ. Trimming cost V 4 bases and J 4 bases; bases outside gene matches: 15. CDR3: CASSPEWGAGVFTGELFF. The CDR3 DNA, read in part, is TGTGCCAGCAGCCCCGAATGGGGTGCGGGGGTATTCACCGGGGAG.

In the case of this clone: The observed sequence ends 3 residues before the CDR3 terminus, with the missing tail filled in from the germline J gene. V is TRBV20-1 and J is TRBJ1-1, with D possibly being TRBD1 (5 bases). Germline V CDR1 and CDR2: DFQATT, SNEGSKA (reference sequence). The CDR3 runs to 13 residues. This CDR3 reads CSASGLGAAEAFF. The CDR3 bases that were read are TGCAGTGCTAGTGGTCTAGGGGCAGCCGAA.

Note on this clone: At the DNA level, this CDR3 is encoded by other sequences in the same sample as well. The DNA read from the CDR3 is TGTGCCAGCTCCCCCCCCACTGAACCTACCTACGAG. Residues: CASSPPTEPTYE. In full, the CDR3 is CASSPPTEPTYEQYF. The chain recombines TRBV18 with TRBJ2-7; D unclear. From the germline J gene comes the end of the CDR3, since the read stops 3 residues before it. Germline values: CDR1 KGHSH, CDR2 LQKENI. This CDR3 spans 15 amino acids. The V and J ends lost 6 bases and 2 bases respectively, with 17 bases between them.

With respect to this clone: With the read ending 3 residues before the CDR3 end, the germline J gene is used to fill in that end. V is TRBV2 and J is TRBJ1-2; 7 bases are shared with TRBD1. The trim removed 3 bases at V and 7 bases at J, leaving 11 bases unmatched. CDR1 is SNHLY, CDR2 FYNNEI, per germline. This CDR3 comprises 15 residues. CDR3 loop: CASSDPPQQGLGYTF. Partial CDR3 DNA: TGTGCCAGCAGTGACCCGCCCCAACAGGGGCTTGGC.

Comment on this clone: The CDR3 extends 3 residues past the end of the read, so its final part is completed from the germline J gene. The chain combines TRBV30 with TRBJ2-3, with 9 positions matching TRBD1. The CDR3 loop spans 14 amino acids. Germline CDR1 and CDR2: GTSNPN and SVGIG (reference sequence). Partial CDR3 DNA: TGTGCCTGGAGCCCGGGACAGGGAGGTCAGCCG. This sequence encodes CAWSPGQGGQP. The whole CDR3 sequence reads CAWSPGQGGQPQYF. The variable domain in full, completed from reference TRBV30 and TRBJ2-3, reads SQTIHQWPATLVQPVGSPLSLECTVEGTSNPNLYWYRQAAGRGLQLLFYSVGIGQISSEVPQNLSASRPQDRQFILSSKKLLLSDSGFYLCAWSPGQGGQPQYFGPGTRLTVL.

As concerns this clone: The read stops 3 residues short of the end of the CDR3; the missing end is completed from the germline J gene. The chain uses TRBV2 and TRBJ1-1; weak D call: TRBD1 (6 bases). This CDR3 has 14 residues. Germline CDR1 is SNHLY and CDR2 is FYNNEI. V was clipped by 4 bases and J by 3 bases, with 12 bases between them. The covered CDR3 bases are TGTGCCAGCAGTGGGACAGTTTTATACACTGAA. Its translation: CASSGTVLYTE. The CDR3 reads in full as CASSGTVLYTEAFF.

As regards this clone: Coverage ceases 3 residues before the CDR3 finishes, and the germline J gene fills in the end. V is TRBV20-1 and J is TRBJ1-2; D call uncertain. The CDR3 consists of 13 residues. Germline lookup yields CDR1 DFQATT and CDR2 SNEGSKA (reference sequence). CDR3: CSAPITSVNDYTF. The CDR3 bases that were read are TGCAGTGCGCCGATAACTAGCGTCAATGAC.

Worth noting for this clone: The CDR3 end falls 3 residues outside the read, so it is completed with the germline J gene. This chain uses TRBV7-9 with TRBJ2-7; D may be TRBD1 (5 bases). The CDR3 sequence is 12 residues long. Germline CDR1 and CDR2: SEHNR and FQNEAQ (reference sequence). Trimming shortened V by 6 bases and J by 3 bases, and 9 bases separated the two germline ends. Partial CDR3 DNA: TGTGCCAGCAGTCATACAGGCTACGAG. This encodes CASSHTGYE. In full, the CDR3 reads CASSHTGYEQYF.

A word on this clone: Germline and junction disagree at one end, which may indicate a read error. The read terminates 3 residues ahead of where the CDR3 ends, so the germline J gene completes it. The V and J genes are TRBV19 and TRBJ2-2; TRBD2 might be the D (6 bases). The CDR3 sequence is 14 residues long. Germline loops: CDR1 LNHDA, CDR2 SQIVND (reference sequence). CDR3 protein: CASSITLDTGGLFF. The part of the CDR3 DNA that was read is TGTGCCAGTAGTATTACTTTGGACACCGGGGGG.

With respect to this clone: The observed sequence ends 3 residues before the CDR3 terminus, with the missing tail filled in from the germline J gene. The V gene is TRBV5-8, the J gene TRBJ1-1, with unresolved D. V lost 2 bases and J lost 7, with 12 bases in between. Germline loops: CDR1 SGHTS, CDR2 YDEGEE. The CDR3 totals 13 residues. The part of the CDR3 DNA that was read is TGTGCCAGCAGCTTATATTTTGAGCTTGAA. As protein: CASSLYFELE. The CDR3 reads in full as CASSLYFELEAFF. The full variable domain, rest sourced from reference TRBV5-8 and TRBJ1-1, is EAGVTQSPTHLIKTRGQQATLRCSPISGHTSVYWYQQALGLGLQFLLWYDEGEERNRGNFPPRFSGRQFPNYSSELNVNALELEDSALYLCASSLYFELEAFFGQGTRLTVV.

Note on this clone: Read data end 3 residues before the CDR3 end; the end is taken from the germline J gene. This sequence joins TRBV5-6 and TRBJ1-3; possibly TRBD1 for D (5 bases). V was shortened by 4 bases and J by 0 bases, with 11 bases between the two germline ends. The CDR3 consists of 15 residues. The germline V gene encodes CDR1 SGHDT and CDR2 YYEEEE. The part of the CDR3 DNA that was read is TGTGCCAGCAGCCCCCAGGGAAGCTCTGGAAACACC. Translated, it gives CASSPQGSSGNT. The entire CDR3 sequence reads CASSPQGSSGNTIYF.

About this clone itself: The read ends 3 residues early relative to the CDR3; the germline J gene fills the gap. The chain links TRBV19 to TRBJ1-3, with 8 positions matching TRBD1. Germline CDR1 LNHDA, CDR2 SQIVND (reference sequence). Losses at the gene ends were 11 bases for V and 9 bases for J; bases not matched to a gene: 15. There are 14 residues in the CDR3. The covered CDR3 bases are TGTGCCGGAACCTCCCGGGACAGGCCCTTCACC. As protein: CAGTSRDRPFT. The entire CDR3 is CAGTSRDRPFTIYF.

With respect to this clone: The CDR3 goes on 3 residues after the read ends, and that part is filled in from the germline J gene. The gene calls are TRBV6-1 and TRBJ2-7, with D maybe TRBD2 (6 bases). The CDR3 has 16 amino acids. Germline CDR1 MNHNS, CDR2 SASEGT. Deletions cut 3 bases from V and 3 bases from J, with 18 bases between. The CDR3 spells CASSDEVQDYLYEQYF. CDR3 DNA, as far as it was read: TGTGCCAGCAGTGATGAGGTCCAGGACTACCTCTACGAG.

Turning to this clone: The read comes to an end 3 residues before the CDR3 does, leaving the germline J gene to fill in the end. The chain is built from TRBV18 and TRBJ2-3; the D gene is possibly TRBD2 (5 bases). Germline-derived CDR1 and CDR2 are KGHSH and LQKENI. The length of the CDR3 is 14 residues. The CDR3 loop is CASSPSSRANPQYF. The sequenced part of the CDR3 DNA is TGTGCCAGCTCACCATCTAGCCGAGCGAACCCG.

A remark on this clone: Read coverage stops 3 residues before the CDR3 terminus; the germline J gene supplies the remainder. The chain links TRBV2 to TRBJ2-1, with D unclear. Trimming cost V 7 bases and J 9 bases, with 4 bases left between them. The CDR3 has 9 amino acids. Germline CDR1 and CDR2: SNHLY and FYNNEI. CDR3 loop: CASNGEQFF. The CDR3 bases that were read are TGTGCCAGCAACGGTGAG.

Comments on this clone: The read stops 3 residues short of the end of the CDR3; the missing end is completed from the germline J gene. The rearrangement joins TRBV19 to TRBJ2-7; D call uncertain. Trimming removed 8 bases at V and 3 bases at J, with 23 bases between. Germline CDR1 LNHDA, CDR2 SQIVND (reference sequence). The CDR3 sequence is 16 residues long. The CDR3 spells CASGDPWQDGFYEQYF. The DNA read from the CDR3 is TGTGCCAGTGGTGACCCTTGGCAGGATGGTTTCTACGAG.

Notes on this clone: Read coverage stops 3 residues before the CDR3 terminus; the germline J gene supplies the remainder. The chain joins TRBV29-1 to TRBJ1-2; 8 positions agree with TRBD1. CDR1 and CDR2 from the germline V gene are SQVTM and ANQGSEA. The CDR3 is 18 amino acids. V dropped 5 bases and J dropped 5; count of bases not matched to a gene: 22. CDR3 bases read: TGCAGCGTTAGCAACCAATTCAGGCGGGACAGGAAACCATATGGC. Its translation is CSVSNQFRRDRKPYG. The complete CDR3 sequence is CSVSNQFRRDRKPYGYTF.

Details on this clone: The CDR3 extends 3 residues past the end of the read, so its final part is completed from the germline J gene. The V call is TRBV19, the J call TRBJ2-7, with 9 bases fitting TRBD1. CDR3 length equals 12 residues. From germline, CDR1 is LNHDA and CDR2 SQIVND (reference sequence). With 10 bases clipped from V and 6 bases from J, the junction kept 7 bases outside the gene matches. The CDR3 is CATGTGYREQYF. CDR3 bases read: TGTGCCACGGGGACAGGGTACCGCGAG.

The sequenced part of the CDR3 DNA is TGTGCCAGCAGTGAAACCGCCCCACAGGCGAGGAAATCACCC. Translated: CASSETAPQARKSP. The full CDR3 protein is CASSETAPQARKSPLHF. This rearrangement joins TRBV2 to TRBJ1-6, with a tentative D call TRBD1 (5 bases). Coverage ceases 3 residues before the CDR3 finishes, and the germline J gene fills in the end. The V end was cut by 2 bases, the J end by 10 bases, with 21 bases between. Germline values: CDR1 SNHLY, CDR2 FYNNEI. This CDR3 has 17 amino acids.

Worth noting for this clone: The read is 3 residues too short to cover the CDR3 end, so that end is filled in from the germline J gene. The chain is built from TRBV18 and TRBJ2-7, with a weak D call TRBD1 (6 bases). The CDR3 is made up of 15 amino acids. Germline assignment: CDR1 KGHSH and CDR2 LQKENI. The V end was cut by 3 bases, the J end by 6 bases, with 18 bases between. The part of the CDR3 DNA that was read is TGTGCCAGCTCACCTAATACAGGGAGAGGGATCGAG. Protein: CASSPNTGRGIE. The CDR3 in full is CASSPNTGRGIEQYF.

To note about this clone: The missing CDR3 end, 3 residues past where the read stops, is filled in from the germline J gene. The chain employs TRBV29-1 and TRBJ2-7, with D maybe TRBD1 (6 bases). Germline lookup yields CDR1 SQVTM and CDR2 ANQGSEA. CDR3 length equals 13 residues. Trimming removed 1 base from V and 1 base from J, with 8 bases in between. The CDR3 DNA, read in part, is TGCAGCGTTGAAGGGACAGCTTCCTACGAG. Amino acid sequence: CSVEGTASYE. The CDR3 in full is CSVEGTASYEQYF.